Many counts were recorded for the clone carrying this T cell receptor (beta chain). Its specificity is not known. These data originate in a study of CD8 T cells in ankylosing spondylitis. Overall study findings and caveats: In ankylosing spondylitis blood, a motif of roughly 8 highly homologous TCR beta variants appeared characteristic. Matched synovial fluid from ankylosing spondylitis patients was reported to be enriched for disease-linked clones.

V dropped 2 bases and J dropped 8 bases, with 13 bases sitting between them. In germline, CDR1 is LGHDT, CDR2 YNNKEL (reference sequence). This CDR3 contains 15 residues. MiXCR, applied by TCRdb to the 5' RACE reads, yields one record per CDR3 protein. The sample consists of around 130,000 distinct CDR3 sequences, about a tenth of them appearing once. Sample: blood, either unsorted or a sorted T cell fraction (not recorded which). The receptor was isolated from a male donor with ankylosing spondylitis or in good health (not recorded which). This chain connects TRBV3-1 to TRBJ1-6, with TRBD1 as a possible D gene (6 bases). The CDR3 nucleotides read TGTGCCAGCAGCCAACCGGGACAATGGGATTCACCCCTCCACTTT. As protein: CASSQPGQWDSPLHF.